The 19 T cell receptor beta chains in this list originate from one sample, sequenced in a study of OX40 agonist ivuxolimab in advanced cancers. Libraries were made using the immunoSEQ multiplex PCR assay. TCRdb obtained this table from immuneACCESS and retained in-frame rearrangements with V and J assigned. These tables miss some clones; where compared with another copy, unresolved V genes account for less than half of the shortfall, and the remainder is unexplained. For this sample there are some 43,000 clones; about 86% appear just once. Together, the top ten hold around 30% of the sample. Material: CD4+ or CD8+ T cells sorted from blood, obtained in a trial of the OX40 agonist ivuxolimab. The receptors originated from an adult with an advanced solid tumor such as melanoma, head and neck, liver or kidney cancer.

The rearrangement joins TRBV30 to TRBJ2-1; 10 bases fit TRBD2. Trimming at V came to 4 bases and at J to 0 bases, leaving 3 bases not matched to a gene. The germline gives CDR1 GTSNPN, CDR2 SVGIG (reference sequence). The CDR3 has 15 amino acids. This chain's CDR3 is CAWNLAGGSYNEQFF. Here the CDR3 DNA reads TGTGCCTGGAACTTAGCGGGAGGCTCCTACAATGAGCAGTTCTTC.

The chain carries TRBV11-2 and TRBJ1-4, with 10 bases matching TRBD1. V trimming: 6 bases; J trimming: 7 bases; junction bases outside the gene matches: 5. Germline CDR1 SGHAT, CDR2 FQNNGV. The CDR3 has 14 residues. DNA for the CDR3: TGTGCCAGCAGGTCTGGGACAGGGGTTGAAAAACTGTTTTTT. Amino acids: CASRSGTGVEKLFF. The full variable domain, in which reference TRBV11-2 and TRBJ1-4 provide the parts outside the CDR3, is EAGVAQSPRYKIIEKRQSVAFWCNPISGHATLYWYQQILGQGPKLLIQFQNNGVVDDSQLPKDRFSAERLKGVDSTLKIQPAKLEDSAVYLCASRSGTGVEKLFFGSGTQLSVL.

The chain is built from TRBV6-5 and TRBJ2-2, with 8 positions matching TRBD1. Germline-derived CDR1 and CDR2 are MNHEY and SVGAGI. With 6 bases clipped from V and 6 bases from J, the junction kept 9 bases outside the gene matches. This CDR3 is 15 amino acids long. For the CDR3, the DNA is TGTGCCAGCAGGGTAGGACAGGGTGCGGCCGGGGAGCTGTTTTTT. It is translated as CASRVGQGAAGELFF.

This clone came up once. The chain recombines TRBV4-1 with TRBJ1-1; D is undetermined. Germline-derived CDR1 and CDR2 are MGHRA and YSYEKL. This CDR3 contains 13 residues. V was clipped by 4 bases and J by 1 base, with 7 bases between them. The CDR3 reads CASSREGNTEAFF. CDR3 nucleotides: TGCGCCAGCAGCCGGGAGGGGAACACTGAAGCTTTCTTT.

The chain joins TRBV19 to TRBJ1-1, with TRBD1 identical over 7 bases. The germline V gene has CDR1 LNHDA and CDR2 SQIVND (reference sequence). Trimming cost V 7 bases and J 1 base; bases outside gene matches: 9. CDR3 length: 15 residues. CDR3 DNA sequence: TGTGCCAGTATACTCCGTCGACAGGGGAACACTGAAGCTTTCTTT. It translates to CASILRRQGNTEAFF.

The chain joins TRBV19 to TRBJ2-7; 10 bases align to TRBD2. The trim removed 7 bases at V and 2 bases at J, leaving 2 bases unmatched. From germline, CDR1 is LNHDA and CDR2 SQIVND (reference sequence). The CDR3 sequence is 13 residues long. This chain's CDR3 is CASTSGRAYEQYF. The CDR3 nucleotides read TGTGCCAGTACGAGCGGGAGGGCCTACGAGCAGTACTTC.

This clone was observed a single time. The rearrangement links TRBV4-2 to TRBJ2-1, with 7 bases identical to TRBD2. The J segment lost 0 bases and the V segment lost 0 bases, leaving 8 bases of the junction unmatched. The CDR3 contains 18 residues. Germline loops: CDR1 LGHNA, CDR2 YNFKEQ. This chain's CDR3 is CASSQDRPSGNSYNEQFF. Written as DNA, the CDR3 is TGTGCCAGCAGCCAAGATAGGCCTAGCGGCAACTCCTACAATGAGCAGTTCTTC.

This chain links TRBV30 with TRBJ1-6; 9 nucleotides agree with TRBD1. From germline, CDR1 is GTSNPN and CDR2 SVGIG (reference sequence). The trim removed 4 bases at V and 13 bases at J, leaving 8 bases unmatched. The CDR3 covers 13 residues. CDR3: CAWTGQGIGPLHF. For the CDR3, the DNA is TGTGCCTGGACGGGACAGGGCATTGGGCCCCTCCACTTT.

The sample holds a few counts of this clone. The J gene is TRBJ1-6, the V gene TRBV7-9; D perhaps matches TRBD1 (5 bases). V gave up 4 bases and J gave up 8 bases, with 12 bases separating them. The CDR3 extends over 14 amino acids. Germline values: CDR1 SEHNR, CDR2 FQNEAQ (reference sequence). The CDR3 nucleotides read TGTGCCAGCAGCTACCAGGGTCTTGATTCACCCCTCCACTTT. This translates into CASSYQGLDSPLHF.

The gene calls are TRBV11-2 and TRBJ2-1, with no clear D. Between the trimmed V and J ends, which lost 1 base and 2 bases, there was a span of 12 bases. Germline CDR1 and CDR2: SGHAT and FQNNGV. The CDR3 spans 16 residues. The CDR3 region is CASSLAPWEAYNEQFF. CDR3 bases: TGTGCCAGCAGCTTAGCTCCGTGGGAAGCCTACAATGAGCAGTTCTTC.

The chain couples TRBV9 to TRBJ1-1; D unresolved. Germline V gene data show CDR1 as SGDLS and CDR2 as YYNGEE. The length of the CDR3 is 13 residues. V shed 2 bases and J shed 11 bases, with 16 bases lying between them. Written as DNA, the CDR3 is TGTGCCAGCAGCGTTTCCCCCGCTGATCGGGCTTTCTTT. Translation: CASSVSPADRAFF. Filled out from reference TRBV9 and TRBJ1-1, the complete variable domain reads DSGVTQTPKHLITATGQRVTLRCSPRSGDLSVYWYQQSLDQGLQFLIQYYNGEERAKGNILERFSAQQFPDLHSELNLSSLELGDSALYFCASSVSPADRAFFGQGTRLTVV.

The V gene is TRBV29-1, the J gene TRBJ2-7, with 7 positions matching TRBD1. CDR1 SQVTM and CDR2 ANQGSEA come from the germline V gene. Trimming removed 5 bases from V and 2 bases from J; junction bases left unmatched: 6. The CDR3 sequence is 13 residues long. The CDR3: CSVTDRFPYEQYF. DNA for the CDR3: TGCAGCGTTACGGACAGGTTTCCCTACGAGCAGTACTTC.

The chain carries TRBV21-1 and TRBJ2-3. TRBV21-1 is labeled a pseudogene. This CDR3 has 14 amino acids. The CDR3 here is CVPKWGAVTDTQYF. DNA for the CDR3: TGTGTCCCCAAGTGGGGGGCAGTCACAGATACGCAGTATTTT.

The CDR3 here is CASSPQGQVNTEAFF. In DNA, the CDR3 is TGTGCCAGCAGCCCCCAGGGTCAGGTGAACACTGAAGCTTTCTTT. The chain couples TRBV7-8 to TRBJ1-1, with D possibly being TRBD1 (5 bases). The CDR3 extends over 15 amino acids. V was shortened by 5 bases and J by 0 bases, with 13 bases between the two germline ends. Germline V gives CDR1 SGHVS, CDR2 FQNEAQ.

This chain uses TRBV4-1 with TRBJ2-7; D not resolved. Trimming took 1 base from V and 7 from J, leaving 14 bases between them. From germline, CDR1 is MGHRA and CDR2 YSYEKL. The CDR3 totals 14 residues. In DNA form, the CDR3 reads TGCGCCAGCAGCCAAGTAGGTCCCCCCGATGAGCAGTACTTC. This encodes CASSQVGPPDEQYF.

V gene TRBV7-3 combines with J gene TRBJ2-1, with a weak D call TRBD1 (7 bases). From germline, CDR1 is SGHTA and CDR2 FQGTGA. The CDR3 length is 15 residues. With 2 bases removed from V and 5 bases from J, the gap between germline ends came to 13 bases. The CDR3 region is CASSLAQGGNNEQFF. The CDR3 bases are TGTGCCAGCAGCTTAGCCCAGGGGGGAAACAATGAGCAGTTCTTC. Drawing the rest from reference TRBV7-3 and TRBJ2-1, the complete variable domain is GAGVSQTPSNKVTEKGKYVELRCDPISGHTALYWYRQSLGQGPEFLIYFQGTGAADDSGLPNDRFFAVRPEGSVSTLKIQRTERGDSAVYLCASSLAQGGNNEQFFGPGTRLTVL.

The V and J genes are TRBV5-4 and TRBJ2-1, with no clear D. CDR1 and CDR2 (germline): SGHNT, YYREEE (reference sequence). The CDR3 covers 12 residues. The V end was cut by 5 bases, the J end by 5 bases, with 8 bases between. In nucleotides, the CDR3 is TGTGCCAGCAGTTCTATAAACAATGAGCAGTTCTTC. The encoded protein is CASSSINNEQFF.

The chain is built from TRBV6-1 and TRBJ2-1; D might be TRBD1 or TRBD2, each matching 5 bases. The CDR3 consists of 12 residues. Germline lookup yields CDR1 MNHNS and CDR2 SASEGT. Trimming cost V 6 bases and J 6 bases, with 9 bases left between them. The CDR3: CASRGPGNEQFF. The CDR3 DNA sequence: TGTGCCAGCAGGGGACCAGGCAATGAGCAGTTCTTC.

This chain links TRBV5-6 with TRBJ2-3; possible D gene TRBD1, 6 bases. CDR3 length equals 12 residues. Deletions cut 0 bases from V and 8 bases from J, with 7 bases between. CDR1 and CDR2 from the germline V gene are SGHDT and YYEEEE. CDR3 sequence (DNA): TGTGCCAGCAGCTTGGTGGGGGCTACGCAGTATTTT. It yields the protein CASSLVGATQYF. Complete variable domain (other parts from reference TRBV5-6 and TRBJ2-3): DAGVTQSPTHLIKTRGQQVTLRCSPKSGHDTVSWYQQALGQGPQFIFQYYEEEERQRGNFPDRFSGHQFPNYSSELNVNALLLGDSALYLCASSLVGATQYFGPGTRLTVL.